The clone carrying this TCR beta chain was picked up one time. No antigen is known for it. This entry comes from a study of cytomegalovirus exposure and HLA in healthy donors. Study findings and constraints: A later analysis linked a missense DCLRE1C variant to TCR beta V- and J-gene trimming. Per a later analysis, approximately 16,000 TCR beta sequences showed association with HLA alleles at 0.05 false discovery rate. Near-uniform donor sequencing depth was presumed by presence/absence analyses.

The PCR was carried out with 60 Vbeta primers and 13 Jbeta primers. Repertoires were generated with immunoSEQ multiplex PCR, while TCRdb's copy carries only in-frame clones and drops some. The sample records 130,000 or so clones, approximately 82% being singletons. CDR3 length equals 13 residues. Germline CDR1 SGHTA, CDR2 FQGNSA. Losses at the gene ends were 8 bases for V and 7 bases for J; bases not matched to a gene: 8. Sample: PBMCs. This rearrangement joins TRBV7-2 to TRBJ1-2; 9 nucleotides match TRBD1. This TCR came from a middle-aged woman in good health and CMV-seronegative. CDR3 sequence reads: CASLRTGVTGYTF. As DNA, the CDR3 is TGTGCCAGCCTCCGGACAGGGGTTACTGGCTACACCTTC.